This TCR beta chain was found in a study of T cell repertoires in cytomegalovirus infection (dated by TCRdb to the late 2010s). For the wider study: Because public TCR beta signatures pointed to carriage of CMV infection together with the matching HLA type, the HLA type of each donor mattered for the analysis. Results and caveats for the whole study, not just this receptor: Cumulative frequency of public TCR beta family members discriminated carriers of CMV infection plus the relevant HLA type in this cohort and an independent roughly 340-donor cohort. In the ex vivo response, HLA-C-restricted CMV-specific TCR beta clonotypes were dominant, and in two of eight donors the single most frequent clonotype came from this HLA-C-restricted group.

The germline V gene supplies CDR1 MDHEN and CDR2 SYDVKM. Trimming at the junction amounts to 3 bases on V and 2 bases on J, and the germline ends lie 8 bases apart. Reading from cysteine to phenylalanine, the CDR3 counts 13 amino acids. Just CDR3 DNA is preserved here, 39 bases in frame from base 1. This clonotype was seen a few times. The antigen this receptor binds is unknown. It has no much larger one-base neighbor in the sample; base qualities were not kept. Reads for this sample came from an Illumina HiSeq 1500. The public reads were quality trimmed at Q25 with fastp and then assembled into clones with MiXCR by TCRdb, keeping productive beta chains. Entries are consolidated by CDR3 protein sequence, retaining the most common genes and DNA. The sample records almost 550,000 distinct CDR3 sequences, 16% of which are singletons. The ten biggest clones cover roughly a quarter of the sample.

Recombination connected TRBV28 to TRBJ2-7; confidence is insufficient to name the D gene. Sequenced: CD8+ T cells from PBMCs. The origin of this receptor is a human donor in good health (CMV status not recorded). Some clones in this sample may be carry-over from other donors' samples. CDR3 loop: CASSFPSAYEQYF. The nucleotide sequence is TGTGCCAGCAGTTTTCCATCAGCCTACGAGCAGTACTTC.